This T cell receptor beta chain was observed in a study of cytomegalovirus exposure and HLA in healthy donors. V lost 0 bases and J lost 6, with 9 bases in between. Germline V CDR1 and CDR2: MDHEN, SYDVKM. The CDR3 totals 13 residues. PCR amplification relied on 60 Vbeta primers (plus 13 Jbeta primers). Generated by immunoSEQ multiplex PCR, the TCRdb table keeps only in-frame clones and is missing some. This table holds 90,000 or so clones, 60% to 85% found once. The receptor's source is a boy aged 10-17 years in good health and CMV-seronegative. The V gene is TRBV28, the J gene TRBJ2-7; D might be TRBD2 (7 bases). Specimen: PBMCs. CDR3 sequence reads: CASSLWGGREQYF. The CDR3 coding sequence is TGTGCCAGCAGTTTATGGGGGGGGCGCGAGCAGTACTTC. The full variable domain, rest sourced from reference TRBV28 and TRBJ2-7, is DVKVTQSSRYLVKRTGEKVFLECVQDMDHENMFWYRQDPGLGLRLIYFSYDVKMKEKGDIPEGYSVSREKKERFSLILESASTNQTSMYLCASSLWGGREQYFGPGTRLTVT.